Listed below are T cell receptor beta chains from one sample, sequenced in a study of T cells in Graves' hyperthyroidism and ophthalmopathy. MiXCR was run by TCRdb on the multiplex PCR reads, yielding one entry per CDR3 protein. The sample carries around 400,000 distinct CDR3 sequences, nearly 15% recorded once. The sequencing sample was made of blood. Source of these receptors: a woman between 55 and 75 years old with Graves' ophthalmopathy. CDR3s include the opening cysteine and the closing phenylalanine or tryptophan. Each record gives: D gene, clone size, J gene, V gene, CDR3 DNA, CDR3 protein. The D gene is left open where the match is weak. A clone size is listed for some rows: how often the clone was seen (once, few, many), or a class if it is expanded.

TRBD2 | many | TRBJ2-1 | TRBV27 | TGTGCCAGCAGTTGGACTAGCGGGAGGGCCGGAAATGAGCAGTTCTTC | CASSWTSGRAGNEQFF
NA | NA | TRBJ2-3 | TRBV10-1 | TGCGCCAGCAGTGAGCCCGGCGGGGTAATGGATACGCAGTATTTT | CASSEPGGVMDTQYF
NA | NA | TRBJ2-2 | TRBV29-1 | TGCAGCGTTGCCATTGGGAACACCGGGGAGCTGTTTTTT | CSVAIGNTGELFF
NA | many | TRBJ1-1 | TRBV11-2 | TGTGCCAGCAGCTTAGGTAGGGGTGAAGCTTTCTTT | CASSLGRGEAFF
NA | few | TRBJ1-3 | TRBV7-2 | TGTGCCAGCAGCTTACAGGCCGGGGTTGCAGGAAACACCATATATTTT | CASSLQAGVAGNTIYF
NA | few | TRBJ2-5 | TRBV14 | TGTGCCAGCAGCCAAGAAGATATCGGTTCTGGGACCCAGTACTTC | CASSQEDIGSGTQYF
TRBD1 | NA | TRBJ1-5 | TRBV28 | TGTGCCAGCAGCATTTGGAGGTTATGGGGACAGGGAGCAAGTAACAATCAGCCCCAGCATTTT | CASSIWRLWGQGASNNQPQHF
NA | many | TRBJ2-7 | TRBV28 | TGTGCCAGCCGTACTTTGGACGGCTCCTACGAGCAGTACTTC | CASRTLDGSYEQYF
NA | many | TRBJ2-3 | TRBV5-1 | TGCGCCAGCAGCTTGGAACGCTACACAGATACGCAGTATTTT | CASSLERYTDTQYF
NA | few | TRBJ2-2 | TRBV9 | TGTGCCAGCAGCCCCCGGGGGGCGGCGAACACCGGGGAGCTGTTTTTT | CASSPRGAANTGELFF